Listed here is a single T cell receptor beta chain. This sample is drawn from a study of blood T cell repertoires in COVID-19. Looking at the study overall: T cells, B-cell-depleted T cells, or PBMCs provided the cDNA or gDNA that served as material.

Original data processing: How many nucleated cells were present was estimated from reference gene primer amplification. Clones were read by immunoSEQ multiplex PCR, and TCRdb kept only the in-frame ones, dropping some. From that table come the V and J calls and clone size; the DNA was used to work out D and trimming. The table includes 45,000 to 55,000 clones, around 78% detected once. Germline CDR1 and CDR2: KGHSH and LQKENI. The J segment lost 4 bases and the V segment lost 3 bases, leaving 2 bases of the junction unmatched. CDR3 length: 14 residues. The sample consisted of peripheral blood. The rearrangement uses TRBV18 and TRBJ2-2; TRBD1 matches 7 bases. The sequence was obtained from a human donor in a cohort sampled during active COVID-19. CDR3: CASSPGQITGELFF. The CDR3 coding sequence is TGTGCCAGCTCACCGGGACAGATCACCGGGGAGCTGTTTTTT.